These T cell receptor beta chains were read from a single sample in a study of cytomegalovirus exposure and HLA in healthy donors. TCRdb's table, derived via immunoSEQ multiplex PCR, lists solely in-frame clones and lacks some. The listing records 150,000 to 250,000 clones. The source material was PBMCs. Source of these receptors: a boy aged 10-17 years in good health and CMV-seronegative. Each CDR3 is given with its conserved first and last residue. The order of the fields is V gene, J gene, CDR3 protein.

v_call: TRBV29-1
j_call: TRBJ1-6
cdr3_aa: CSVRGSTNSPLHF

v_call: TRBV28
j_call: TRBJ1-5
cdr3_aa: CASSFQGGLGQPQHF

v_call: TRBV2
j_call: TRBJ2-7
cdr3_aa: CASRPAGGPFEQYF

v_call: TRBV29-1
j_call: TRBJ2-1
cdr3_aa: CSVESEFNEQFF

v_call: TRBV4-2
j_call: TRBJ2-5
cdr3_aa: CASSQEESRETQYF

v_call: TRBV14
j_call: TRBJ2-5
cdr3_aa: CASSQDTVWRGNETQYF

v_call: TRBV18
j_call: TRBJ2-3
cdr3_aa: CASSPGQLRTDTQYF

v_call: TRBV5-1
j_call: TRBJ2-7
cdr3_aa: CASSLENGYEQYF

v_call: TRBV25-1
j_call: TRBJ1-6
cdr3_aa: CASSEPGSYNSPLHF

v_call: TRBV30
j_call: TRBJ1-2
cdr3_aa: CAWDHGSDYYGYTF

v_call: TRBV28
j_call: TRBJ2-3
cdr3_aa: CASGLAGILTDTQYF

v_call: TRBV5-1
j_call: TRBJ2-3
cdr3_aa: CASSPGTGGTDTQYF

v_call: TRBV4-2
j_call: TRBJ1-1
cdr3_aa: CASSQFTTGTEAFF

v_call: TRBV6-5
j_call: TRBJ1-2
cdr3_aa: CASSNVRGLDTF

v_call: TRBV5-4
j_call: TRBJ1-1
cdr3_aa: CASSWGTGGNTEAFF

v_call: TRBV5-4
j_call: TRBJ2-5
cdr3_aa: CASSLDRARQETQYF

v_call: TRBV11-2
j_call: TRBJ2-3
cdr3_aa: CASSLVRRRQDTQYF

v_call: TRBV7-9
j_call: TRBJ1-1
cdr3_aa: CASIGGLNTEAFF

v_call: TRBV7-9
j_call: TRBJ2-7
cdr3_aa: CASSLGGQGVYEQYF

v_call: TRBV28
j_call: TRBJ1-6
cdr3_aa: CASSPTGKGSPLHF

v_call: TRBV9
j_call: TRBJ1-1
cdr3_aa: CASRPPRGVVTEAFF

v_call: TRBV19
j_call: TRBJ1-1
cdr3_aa: CASSIIDRATEAFF

v_call: TRBV29-1
j_call: TRBJ2-6
cdr3_aa: CSAVRAGANVLTF

v_call: TRBV19
j_call: TRBJ1-2
cdr3_aa: CASSIRGYGYTF

v_call: TRBV5-1
j_call: TRBJ2-7
cdr3_aa: CASSLGLESEQYF

v_call: TRBV7-3
j_call: TRBJ2-5
cdr3_aa: CASSWDRAETQYF

v_call: TRBV7-2
j_call: TRBJ1-1
cdr3_aa: CASSPPLRLRGTEAFF

v_call: TRBV19
j_call: TRBJ1-3
cdr3_aa: CATGQGIGNTIYF

v_call: TRBV5-6
j_call: TRBJ1-3
cdr3_aa: CASSSPGGARSGNTIYF

v_call: TRBV30
j_call: TRBJ1-4
cdr3_aa: CAWEAFEKLFF

v_call: TRBV5-1
j_call: TRBJ2-1
cdr3_aa: CASSFEISSTNEQFF

v_call: TRBV4-1
j_call: TRBJ1-6
cdr3_aa: CASRNIKDRGFTPLHF

v_call: TRBV14
j_call: TRBJ2-4
cdr3_aa: CASSRTGGLGNIQYF

v_call: TRBV14
j_call: TRBJ2-6
cdr3_aa: CASSPRQGIAGANVLTF

v_call: TRBV29-1
j_call: TRBJ1-1
cdr3_aa: CSVERRLEAFF

v_call: TRBV11-2
j_call: TRBJ2-1
cdr3_aa: CASSPREGNEQFF

v_call: TRBV2
j_call: TRBJ2-5
cdr3_aa: CASREGKETQYF

v_call: TRBV4-1
j_call: TRBJ2-7
cdr3_aa: CASSQWTSGTEVAYEQYF

v_call: TRBV9
j_call: TRBJ1-4
cdr3_aa: CASSRVRDLITEKLFF

v_call: TRBV6-5
j_call: TRBJ2-1
cdr3_aa: CASSSPTSYNEQFF

v_call: TRBV7-9
j_call: TRBJ1-2
cdr3_aa: CASSLGGDGYTF

v_call: TRBV4-3
j_call: TRBJ2-3
cdr3_aa: CASSQEGTDTDTQYF

v_call: TRBV2
j_call: TRBJ2-7
cdr3_aa: CASSAETGGDVDEQYF

v_call: TRBV7-7
j_call: TRBJ2-2
cdr3_aa: CASRAGVTGELFF

v_call: TRBV5-4
j_call: TRBJ1-1
cdr3_aa: CASSLDVRAAEAFF

v_call: TRBV14
j_call: TRBJ2-7
cdr3_aa: CASSQDVTGGIYEQYF

v_call: TRBV5-1
j_call: TRBJ1-1
cdr3_aa: CASSPRLAGNTEAFF

v_call: TRBV6-5
j_call: TRBJ2-7
cdr3_aa: CASSRSGARGVEQYF

v_call: TRBV5-1
j_call: TRBJ2-7
cdr3_aa: CASARTSGGYEQYF

v_call: TRBV27
j_call: TRBJ2-1
cdr3_aa: CASSLFGGLGSEQFF

v_call: TRBV5-1
j_call: TRBJ2-7
cdr3_aa: CASSLSPGQGAHEQYF